The 16 T cell receptor beta chains reported below all come from one sample, sequenced in a study of T cells in tumors after PD-1 blockade. The repertoire was sequenced with immunoSEQ multiplex PCR; TCRdb's copy has only in-frame clones and lacks some. This sample has 14,000 or so clones, with roughly 80% found just once. The starting material was PBMCs, obtained after anti-PD-1 treatment. All receptors derive from a human donor with basal cell carcinoma.

The V gene is TRBV9, the J gene TRBJ1-1, with D unresolved. In germline, CDR1 is SGDLS, CDR2 YYNGEE. CDR3 length: 12 amino acids. Trimming left V 3 bases short and J 4 bases short, with 7 bases between. The CDR3 coding sequence is TGTGCCAGCAGCGCAGGTTTCACTGAAGCTTTCTTT. Protein product: CASSAGFTEAFF. Using reference TRBV9 and TRBJ1-1 for the parts outside the CDR3, the full variable domain is DSGVTQTPKHLITATGQRVTLRCSPRSGDLSVYWYQQSLDQGLQFLIQYYNGEERAKGNILERFSAQQFPDLHSELNLSSLELGDSALYFCASSAGFTEAFFGQGTRLTVV.

The CDR3 spells CASWEQANTEAFF. The CDR3 nucleotides read TGCGCCAGCTGGGAACAGGCCAACACTGAAGCTTTCTTT. This chain connects TRBV5-1 to TRBJ1-1; possibly TRBD1 for D (5 bases). CDR1 and CDR2 (germline): SGHRS, YFSETQ. V was shortened by 7 bases and J by 2 bases, with 12 bases between the two germline ends. The length of the CDR3 is 13 residues.

The chain couples TRBV28 to TRBJ2-2; no reliable D call. V lost 4 bases and J lost 7, with 7 bases in between. From germline, CDR1 is MDHEN and CDR2 SYDVKM. This CDR3 has 12 residues. CDR3 residues: CASSSRVGELFF. The CDR3, as DNA: TGTGCCAGCAGTTCCCGAGTCGGGGAGCTGTTTTTT.

The chain combines TRBV19 with TRBJ2-6; D not resolved. V was pared by 5 bases and J by 4 bases, with 15 bases between. This CDR3 is built from 16 residues. CDR1 is LNHDA, CDR2 SQIVND, per germline (reference sequence). The CDR3 protein is CASSSRSEGGANVLTF. The CDR3 DNA reads as TGTGCCAGTAGTTCTCGCAGCGAAGGCGGGGCCAACGTCCTGACTTTC.

This clone was detected a few times. V and J are TRBV5-1 and TRBJ1-3, with D maybe TRBD1 (6 bases). This CDR3 is built from 15 residues. Germline lookup yields CDR1 SGHRS and CDR2 YFSETQ. V lost 0 bases and J 9 bases, leaving 16 bases between the germline ends. CDR3: CASSLVTGYPATIYF. The CDR3 coding sequence is TGCGCCAGCAGCTTGGTGACAGGATATCCTGCCACCATATATTTT.

This chain's CDR3 is CASGQLYGYTF. DNA for the CDR3: TGTGCCAGCGGACAGCTCTATGGCTACACCTTC. V gene TRBV28 combines with J gene TRBJ1-2; maybe TRBD1 (6 bases). This CDR3 region has 11 residues. The V end was cut by 8 bases, the J end by 4 bases, with 8 bases between. CDR1 MDHEN and CDR2 SYDVKM come from the germline V gene.

V is TRBV5-1 and J is TRBJ1-2; D gene unclear. Germline-derived CDR1 and CDR2 are SGHRS and YFSETQ. The CDR3 has 12 residues. V was pared by 0 bases and J by 7 bases, with 7 bases between. CDR3 nucleotides: TGCGCCAGCAGCTTGGGAGTGGGTGGCTACACCTTC. Its translation: CASSLGVGGYTF.

The chain employs TRBV6-5 and TRBJ2-3, with TRBD2 identical over 9 bases. CDR1 is MNHEY and CDR2 is SVGAGI in the germline V gene. This CDR3 region has 15 residues. The ends lost 6 bases at V and 5 bases at J; junction bases unmatched: 9. The CDR3: CASSGLARLGDTQYF. As DNA, the CDR3 is TGTGCCAGCAGCGGACTAGCGAGGTTGGGAGATACGCAGTATTTT.

The chain recombines TRBV7-2 with TRBJ1-5; D is uncertain. Between the trimmed V and J ends, which lost 3 bases and 1 base, there was a span of 7 bases. The CDR3 has 14 amino acids. Germline values: CDR1 SGHTA, CDR2 FQGNSA. The CDR3 region has the DNA TGTGCCAGCAGCTTGTTACAGAGCAATCAGCCCCAGCATTTT. It encodes CASSLLQSNQPQHF.

The chain links TRBV6-2 or TRBV6-3 to TRBJ2-4; TRBD2 agrees at 8 bases. This CDR3 has 17 amino acids. CDR1 and CDR2 from the germline V gene are MNHEY and SVGEGT. The V segment lost 2 bases and the J segment 0 bases; nucleotides outside the gene matches: 6. Here the CDR3 DNA reads TGTGCCAGCAGTTACGAGGTCGGGGGGGCAGCCAAAAACATTCAGTACTTC. Protein: CASSYEVGGAAKNIQYF.

The rearrangement joins TRBV4-1 to TRBJ2-1, with 8 bases matching TRBD1. J was trimmed by 4 bases and V by 4 bases; bases with no gene match: 6. Germline loops: CDR1 MGHRA, CDR2 YSYEKL. This CDR3 is 15 amino acids long. Written as DNA, the CDR3 is TGCGCCAGCAGCCCCTCGGGACAGGCGTACAATGAGCAGTTCTTC. Protein product: CASSPSGQAYNEQFF.

The J gene is TRBJ2-7, the V gene TRBV6-5; D is tentatively TRBD1 or TRBD2 (5 bases each). The CDR3 sequence is 14 residues long. CDR1 is MNHEY and CDR2 is SVGAGI in the germline V gene. V was trimmed by 6 bases and J by 3 bases, leaving 15 bases between them. The CDR3 sequence is CASSRRGQVYEQYF. CDR3 DNA sequence: TGTGCCAGCAGCCGCCGGGGCCAGGTCTACGAGCAGTACTTC.

The chain carries TRBV5-6 and TRBJ2-7; no reliable D call. CDR3 length equals 12 residues. V shed 4 bases and J shed 6 bases, with 11 bases lying between them. Per germline, CDR1 SGHDT and CDR2 YYEEEE. This chain's CDR3 is CASSRVGFEQYF. Here the CDR3 DNA reads TGTGCCAGCAGCCGGGTGGGGTTCGAGCAGTACTTC.

This clone was observed a handful of times. CDR3 DNA sequence: TGTGCCAGCAGCGCAGGGGGTTGGGGTTCCACAGATACGCAGTATTTT. Protein: CASSAGGWGSTDTQYF. J is TRBJ2-3 and V is TRBV28; 7 nucleotides agree with TRBD1. The CDR3 length is 16 residues. V was clipped by 6 bases and J by 2 bases; unmatched bases: 11. The germline gives CDR1 MDHEN, CDR2 SYDVKM.

The chain joins TRBV29-1 to TRBJ1-2; D gene uncertain. The CDR3 runs to 12 residues. The V end lost 7 bases, the J end lost 0 bases, and 9 bases lay between the germline ends. The germline CDR1 and CDR2 sequences are SQVTM and ANQGSEA. The CDR3 spells CSGRTPNYGYTF. CDR3 in DNA: TGCAGCGGTCGCACACCTAACTATGGCTACACCTTC.

V usage is TRBV5-1 and J usage is TRBJ1-1; 8 positions agree with TRBD1. Trimming cost V 4 bases and J 3 bases; bases outside gene matches: 8. Germline assignment: CDR1 SGHRS and CDR2 YFSETQ. CDR3 length equals 15 residues. CDR3 in amino acids: CASSRWTGRDTEAFF. CDR3 nucleotide sequence: TGCGCCAGCAGCAGGTGGACAGGGAGGGACACTGAAGCTTTCTTT.